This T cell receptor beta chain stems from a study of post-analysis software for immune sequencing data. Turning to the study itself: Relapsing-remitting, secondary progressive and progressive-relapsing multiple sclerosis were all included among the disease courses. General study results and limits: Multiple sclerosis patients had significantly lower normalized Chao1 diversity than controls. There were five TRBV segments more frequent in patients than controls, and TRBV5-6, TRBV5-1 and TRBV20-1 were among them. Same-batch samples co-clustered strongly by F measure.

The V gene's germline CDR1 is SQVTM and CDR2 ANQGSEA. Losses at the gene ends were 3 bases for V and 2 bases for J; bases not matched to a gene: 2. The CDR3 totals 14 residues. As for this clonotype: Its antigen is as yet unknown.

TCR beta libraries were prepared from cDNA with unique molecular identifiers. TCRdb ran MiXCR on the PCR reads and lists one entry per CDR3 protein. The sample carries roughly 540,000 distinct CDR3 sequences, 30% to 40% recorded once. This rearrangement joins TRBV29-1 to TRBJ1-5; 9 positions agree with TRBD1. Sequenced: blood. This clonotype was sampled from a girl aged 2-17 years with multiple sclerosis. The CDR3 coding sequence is TGCAGCGTTGAGACAGGGGGTGGCAATCAGCCCCAGCATTTT. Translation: CSVETGGGNQPQHF.